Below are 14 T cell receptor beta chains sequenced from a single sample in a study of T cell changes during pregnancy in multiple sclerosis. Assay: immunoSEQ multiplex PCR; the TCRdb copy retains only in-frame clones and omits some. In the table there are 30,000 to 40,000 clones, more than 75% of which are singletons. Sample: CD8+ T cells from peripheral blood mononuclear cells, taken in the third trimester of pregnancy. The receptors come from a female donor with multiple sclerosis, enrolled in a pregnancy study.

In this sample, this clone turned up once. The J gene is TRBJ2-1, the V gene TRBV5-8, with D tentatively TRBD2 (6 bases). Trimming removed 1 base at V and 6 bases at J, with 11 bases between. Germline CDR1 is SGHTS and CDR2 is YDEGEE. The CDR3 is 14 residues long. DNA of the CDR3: TGTGCCAGCAGCTTGTTGTGGGGACTCAATGAGCAGTTCTTC. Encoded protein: CASSLLWGLNEQFF.

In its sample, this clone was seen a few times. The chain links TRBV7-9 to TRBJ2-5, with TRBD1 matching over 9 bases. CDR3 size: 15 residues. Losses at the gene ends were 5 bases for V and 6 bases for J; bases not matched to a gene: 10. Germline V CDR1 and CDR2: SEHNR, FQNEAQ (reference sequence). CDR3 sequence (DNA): TGTGCCAGCAGCCCATACGGGACAGGGATGAAGACCCAGTACTTC. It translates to CASSPYGTGMKTQYF.

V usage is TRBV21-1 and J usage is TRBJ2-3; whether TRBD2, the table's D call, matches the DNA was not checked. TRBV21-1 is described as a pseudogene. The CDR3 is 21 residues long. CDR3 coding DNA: TGTGCCAGCAGCAAATCCCCGTTGCGAGCGGGGGGGCCTTTTGGCACAGATACGCAGTATTTT. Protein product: CASSKSPLRAGGPFGTDTQYF.

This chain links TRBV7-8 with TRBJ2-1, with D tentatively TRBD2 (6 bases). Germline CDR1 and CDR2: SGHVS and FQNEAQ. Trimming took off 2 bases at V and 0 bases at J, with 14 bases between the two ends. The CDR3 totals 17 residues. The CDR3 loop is CASSLWASDSSYNEQFF. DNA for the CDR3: TGTGCCAGCAGCTTATGGGCTAGCGATTCCTCCTACAATGAGCAGTTCTTC. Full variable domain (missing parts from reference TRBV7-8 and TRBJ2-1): GAGVSQSPRYKVAKRGQDVALRCDPISGHVSLFWYQQALGQGPEFLTYFQNEAQLDKSGLPSDRFFAERPEGSVSTLKIQRTQQEDSAVYLCASSLWASDSSYNEQFFGPGTRLTVL.

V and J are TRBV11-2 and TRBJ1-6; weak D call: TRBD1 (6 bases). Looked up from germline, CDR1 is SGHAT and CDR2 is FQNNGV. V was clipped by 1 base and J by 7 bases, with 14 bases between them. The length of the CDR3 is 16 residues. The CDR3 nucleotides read TGTGCCAGCAGCTTAGTAAGAGGGGGTGGGAATTCACCCCTCCACTTT. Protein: CASSLVRGGGNSPLHF.

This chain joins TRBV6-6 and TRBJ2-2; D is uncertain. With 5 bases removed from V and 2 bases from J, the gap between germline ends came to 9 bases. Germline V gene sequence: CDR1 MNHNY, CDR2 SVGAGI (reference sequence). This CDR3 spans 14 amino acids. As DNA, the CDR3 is TGTGCCAGCAGTCCCAACAGCAACACCGGGGAGCTGTTTTTT. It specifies CASSPNSNTGELFF.

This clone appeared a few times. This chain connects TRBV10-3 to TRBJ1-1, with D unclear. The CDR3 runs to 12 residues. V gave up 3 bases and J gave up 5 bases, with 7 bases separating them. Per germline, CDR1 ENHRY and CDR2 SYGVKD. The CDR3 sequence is CAISDPTTEAFF. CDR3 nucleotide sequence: TGTGCCATCAGTGACCCTACGACTGAAGCTTTCTTT.

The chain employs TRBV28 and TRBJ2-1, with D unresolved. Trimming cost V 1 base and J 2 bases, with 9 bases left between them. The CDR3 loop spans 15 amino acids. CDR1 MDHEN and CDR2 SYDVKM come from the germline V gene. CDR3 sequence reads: CASSLYAGPYNEQFF. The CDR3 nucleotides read TGTGCCAGCAGTTTATACGCAGGCCCCTACAATGAGCAGTTCTTC. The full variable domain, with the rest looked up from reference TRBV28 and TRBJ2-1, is DVKVTQSSRYLVKRTGEKVFLECVQDMDHENMFWYRQDPGLGLRLIYFSYDVKMKEKGDIPEGYSVSREKKERFSLILESASTNQTSMYLCASSLYAGPYNEQFFGPGTRLTVL.

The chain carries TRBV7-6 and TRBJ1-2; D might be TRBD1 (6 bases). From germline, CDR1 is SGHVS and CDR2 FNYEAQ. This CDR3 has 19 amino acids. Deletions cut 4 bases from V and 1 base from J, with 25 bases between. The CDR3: CASSSLRGHSGAGNYGYTF. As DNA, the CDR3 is TGTGCCAGCAGCTCCCTTCGGGGACACTCTGGCGCAGGTAACTATGGCTACACCTTC.

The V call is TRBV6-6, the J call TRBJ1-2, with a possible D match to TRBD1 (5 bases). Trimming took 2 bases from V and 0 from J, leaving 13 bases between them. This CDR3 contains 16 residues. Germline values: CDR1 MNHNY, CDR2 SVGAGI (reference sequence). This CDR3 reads CASSYDAAGTNYGYTF. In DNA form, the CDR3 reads TGTGCCAGCAGTTACGATGCGGCAGGGACTAACTATGGCTACACCTTC.

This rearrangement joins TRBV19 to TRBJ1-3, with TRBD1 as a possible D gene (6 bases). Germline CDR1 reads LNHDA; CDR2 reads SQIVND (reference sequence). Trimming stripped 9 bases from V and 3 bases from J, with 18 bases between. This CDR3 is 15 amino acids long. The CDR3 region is CASGYRENHGNTIYF. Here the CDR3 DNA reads TGTGCCAGCGGATACAGGGAGAATCATGGAAACACCATATATTTT.

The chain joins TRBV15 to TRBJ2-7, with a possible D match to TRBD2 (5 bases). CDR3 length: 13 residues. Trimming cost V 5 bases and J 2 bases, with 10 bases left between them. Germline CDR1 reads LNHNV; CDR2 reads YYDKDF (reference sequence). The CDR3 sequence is CATSPPEAYEQYF. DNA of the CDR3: TGTGCCACCAGCCCCCCGGAGGCCTACGAGCAGTACTTC.

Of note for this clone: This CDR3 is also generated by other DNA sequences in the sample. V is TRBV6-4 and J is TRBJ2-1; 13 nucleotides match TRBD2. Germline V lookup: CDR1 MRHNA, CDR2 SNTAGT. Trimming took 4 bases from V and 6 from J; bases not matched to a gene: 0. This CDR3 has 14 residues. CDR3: CASSGLAGGNEQFF. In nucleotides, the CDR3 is TGTGCCAGCAGTGGACTAGCGGGGGGCAATGAGCAGTTCTTC.

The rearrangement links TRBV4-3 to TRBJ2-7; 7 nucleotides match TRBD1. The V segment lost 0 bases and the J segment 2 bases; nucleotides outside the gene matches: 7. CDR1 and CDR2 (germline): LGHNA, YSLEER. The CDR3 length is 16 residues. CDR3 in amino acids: CASSQDRTGEAYEQYF. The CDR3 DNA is TGCGCCAGCAGCCAAGATCGGACAGGAGAAGCCTACGAGCAGTACTTC.